This TCR beta chain was obtained from a study of OX40 agonist ivuxolimab in advanced cancers. Study summary: Ivuxolimab, an agonist antibody against OX40 (CD134), was given to patients. Findings and limits, study-wide: With doses of 0.1-3.0 mg/kg, partial responders showed among the lowest clonal expansion. Circulating CD4+ and CD8+ T cells showed clonal expansion by week 6 at 0.1 to 3.0 mg/kg.

The CDR3 totals 15 residues. Germline V gene data show CDR1 as SGHRS and CDR2 as YFSETQ. V lost 0 bases, J lost 3 bases, and 11 bases lay in between. Measured with immunoSEQ multiplex PCR; TCRdb has only the in-frame clones, and not every one. The table includes around 66,000 clones, 85% to 90% detected once. With regard to this clone: Its specificity is not known.

The sample here was CD4+ or CD8+ T cells sorted from blood, taken in a trial of the OX40 agonist ivuxolimab. The clonotype originates from an adult with an advanced solid tumor such as melanoma, head and neck, liver or kidney cancer. The J gene is TRBJ2-3, the V gene TRBV5-1, with a weak D call TRBD2 (6 bases). The CDR3 sequence: CASSLVTRETDTQYF. The CDR3, as DNA: TGCGCCAGCAGCTTGGTCACCCGGGAGACAGATACGCAGTATTTT.